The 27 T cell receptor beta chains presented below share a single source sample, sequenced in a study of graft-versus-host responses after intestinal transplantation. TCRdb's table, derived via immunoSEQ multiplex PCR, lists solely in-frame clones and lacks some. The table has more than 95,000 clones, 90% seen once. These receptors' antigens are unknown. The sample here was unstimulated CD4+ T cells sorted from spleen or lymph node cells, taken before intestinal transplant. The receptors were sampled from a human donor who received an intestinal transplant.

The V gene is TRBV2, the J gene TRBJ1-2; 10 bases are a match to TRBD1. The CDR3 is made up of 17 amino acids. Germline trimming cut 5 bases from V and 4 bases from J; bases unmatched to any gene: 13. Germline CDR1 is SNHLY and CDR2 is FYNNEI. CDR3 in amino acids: CASSLKQDRGRGYGYTF. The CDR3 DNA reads TGTGCCAGCAGTCTTAAACAAGACAGGGGGCGCGGCTATGGCTACACCTTC. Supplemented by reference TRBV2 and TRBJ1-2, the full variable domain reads EPEVTQTPSHQVTQMGQEVILRCVPISNHLYFYWYRQILGQKVEFLVSFYNNEISEKSEIFDDQFSVERPDGSNFTLKIRSTKLEDSAMYFCASSLKQDRGRGYGYTFGSGTRLTVV.

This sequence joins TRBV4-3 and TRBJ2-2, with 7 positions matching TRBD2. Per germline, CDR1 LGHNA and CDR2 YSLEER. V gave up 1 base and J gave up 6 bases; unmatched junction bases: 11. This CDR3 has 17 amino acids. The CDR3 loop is CASSQVVWGGRAGELFF. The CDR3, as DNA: TGCGCCAGCAGCCAAGTGGTTTGGGGAGGGCGGGCCGGGGAGCTGTTTTTT.

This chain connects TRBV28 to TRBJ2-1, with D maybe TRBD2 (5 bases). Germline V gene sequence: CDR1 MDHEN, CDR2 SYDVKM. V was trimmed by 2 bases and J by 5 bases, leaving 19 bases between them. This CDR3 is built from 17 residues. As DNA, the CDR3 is TGTGCCAGCAGTTTACGTTTACTAGTTGGGATTCACAATGAGCAGTTCTTC. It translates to CASSLRLLVGIHNEQFF.

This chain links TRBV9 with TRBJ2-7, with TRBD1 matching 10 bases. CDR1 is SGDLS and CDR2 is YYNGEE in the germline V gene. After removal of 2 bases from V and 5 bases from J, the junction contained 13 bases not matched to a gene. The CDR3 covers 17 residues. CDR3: CASSVPGGQGIENEQYF. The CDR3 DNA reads TGTGCCAGCAGCGTTCCGGGGGGACAGGGGATTGAAAACGAGCAGTACTTC.

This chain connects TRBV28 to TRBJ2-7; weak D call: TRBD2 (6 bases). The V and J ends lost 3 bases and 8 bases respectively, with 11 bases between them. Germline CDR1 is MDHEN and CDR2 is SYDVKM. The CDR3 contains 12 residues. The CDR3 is CASSFSRGKQYF. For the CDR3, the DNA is TGTGCCAGCAGTTTTTCGCGGGGCAAGCAGTACTTC.

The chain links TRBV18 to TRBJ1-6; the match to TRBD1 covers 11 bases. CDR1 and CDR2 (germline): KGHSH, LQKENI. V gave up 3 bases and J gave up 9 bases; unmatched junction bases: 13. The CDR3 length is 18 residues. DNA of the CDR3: TGTGCCAGCTCACCCCAAAAGCCTGGACAGGGGGCCAGTTCACCCCTCCACTTT. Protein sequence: CASSPQKPGQGASSPLHF.

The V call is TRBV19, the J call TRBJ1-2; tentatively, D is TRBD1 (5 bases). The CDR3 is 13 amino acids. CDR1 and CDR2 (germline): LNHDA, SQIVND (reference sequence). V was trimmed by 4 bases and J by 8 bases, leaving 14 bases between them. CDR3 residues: CASSRQGLRGYTF. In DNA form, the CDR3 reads TGTGCCAGTAGTAGGCAGGGCCTAAGGGGCTACACCTTC.

The CDR3 DNA reads TGTGCCAGCTCGCTCGTAGGCGGGAGAGCTGAGACCCAGTACTTC. Translation gives CASSLVGGRAETQYF. The chain recombines TRBV18 with TRBJ2-5, with 7 bases aligning to TRBD2. Germline V gives CDR1 KGHSH, CDR2 LQKENI. The trim removed 6 bases at V and 5 bases at J, leaving 12 bases unmatched. CDR3 length equals 15 residues.

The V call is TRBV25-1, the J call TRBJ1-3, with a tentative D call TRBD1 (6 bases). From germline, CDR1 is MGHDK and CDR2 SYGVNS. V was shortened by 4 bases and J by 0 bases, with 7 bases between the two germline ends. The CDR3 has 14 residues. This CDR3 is CASSVGHSGNTIYF. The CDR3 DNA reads TGTGCCAGCAGTGTGGGACACTCTGGAAACACCATATATTTT. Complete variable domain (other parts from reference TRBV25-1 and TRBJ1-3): EADIYQTPRYLVIGTGKKITLECSQTMGHDKMYWYQQDPGMELHLIHYSYGVNSTEKGDLSSESTVSRIRTEHFPLTLESARPSHTSQYLCASSVGHSGNTIYFGEGSWLTVV.

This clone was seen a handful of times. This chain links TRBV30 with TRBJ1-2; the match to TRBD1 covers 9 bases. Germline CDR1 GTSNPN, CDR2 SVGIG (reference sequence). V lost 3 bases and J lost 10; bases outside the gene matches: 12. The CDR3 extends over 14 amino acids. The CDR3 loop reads CAWRGWGDRAAYTF. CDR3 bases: TGTGCCTGGAGGGGCTGGGGGGACAGGGCGGCCTACACCTTC.

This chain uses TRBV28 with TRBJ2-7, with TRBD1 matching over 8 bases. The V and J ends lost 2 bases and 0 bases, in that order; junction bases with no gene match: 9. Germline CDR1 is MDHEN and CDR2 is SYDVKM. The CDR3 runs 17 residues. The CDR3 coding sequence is TGTGCCAGCAGTTTAATCCCGGGACAGGAGAGCTCCTACGAGCAGTACTTC. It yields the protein CASSLIPGQESSYEQYF.

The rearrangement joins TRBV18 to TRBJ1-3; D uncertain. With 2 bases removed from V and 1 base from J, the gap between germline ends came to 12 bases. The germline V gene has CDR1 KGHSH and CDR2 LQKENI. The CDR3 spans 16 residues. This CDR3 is CASSPWMTMSGNTIYF. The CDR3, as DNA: TGTGCCAGCTCACCATGGATGACAATGTCTGGAAACACCATATATTTT.

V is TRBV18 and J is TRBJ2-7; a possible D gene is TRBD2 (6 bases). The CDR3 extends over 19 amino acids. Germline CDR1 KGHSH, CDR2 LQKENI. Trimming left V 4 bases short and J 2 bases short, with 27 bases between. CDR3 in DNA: TGTGCCAGCTCACAGGGGATAGCGGCAAGCCCGGGGGTCCCCTACGAGCAGTACTTC. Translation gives CASSQGIAASPGVPYEQYF.

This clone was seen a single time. The CDR3 here is CASAGGETQYF. In DNA, the CDR3 is TGTGCCAGCGCCGGGGGGGAGACCCAGTACTTC. The rearrangement joins TRBV7-6 to TRBJ2-5, with 7 bases aligning to TRBD2. CDR3 length equals 11 residues. Germline V gene lookup returns CDR1 SGHVS and CDR2 FNYEAQ. V lost 8 bases, J lost 5 bases, and 2 bases stayed unmatched.

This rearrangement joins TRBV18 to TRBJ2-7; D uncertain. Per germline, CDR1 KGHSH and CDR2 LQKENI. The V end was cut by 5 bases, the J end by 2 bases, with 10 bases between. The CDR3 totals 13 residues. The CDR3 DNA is TGTGCCAGCTCAGAGACAAGAGCCTACGAGCAGTACTTC. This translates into CASSETRAYEQYF.

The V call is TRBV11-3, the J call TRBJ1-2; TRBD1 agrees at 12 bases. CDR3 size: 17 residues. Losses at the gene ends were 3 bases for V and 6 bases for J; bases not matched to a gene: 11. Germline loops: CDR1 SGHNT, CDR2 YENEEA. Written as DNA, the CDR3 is TGTGCCAGCAGCTTTTTTCGGGACAGGGGGCAACGAGATGGCTACACCTTC. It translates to CASSFFRDRGQRDGYTF. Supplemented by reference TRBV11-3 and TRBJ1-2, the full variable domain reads EAGVVQSPRYKIIEKKQPVAFWCNPISGHNTLYWYLQNLGQGPELLIRYENEEAVDDSQLPKDRFSAERLKGVDSTLKIQPAELGDSAVYLCASSFFRDRGQRDGYTFGSGTRLTVV.

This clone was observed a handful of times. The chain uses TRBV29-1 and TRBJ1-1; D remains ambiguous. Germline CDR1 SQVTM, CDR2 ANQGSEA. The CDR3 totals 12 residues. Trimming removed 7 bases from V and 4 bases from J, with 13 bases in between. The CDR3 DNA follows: TGCAGCGCCCTGACGTCGGGCACTGAAGCTTTCTTT. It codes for CSALTSGTEAFF.

CDR3 coding DNA: TGTGCCAGCTCACAAGGACAGGGGGCGCGGGAGCAGTACTTC. It codes for CASSQGQGAREQYF. V is TRBV18 and J is TRBJ2-7, with 11 bases aligning to TRBD1. J lost 7 bases, V lost 4 bases, and 6 bases had no gene match. The CDR3 runs to 14 residues. CDR1 and CDR2 from the germline V gene are KGHSH and LQKENI. Full variable domain (outside the CDR3, taken from reference TRBV18 and TRBJ2-7): NAGVMQNPRHLVRRRGQEARLRCSPMKGHSHVYWYRQLPEEGLKFMVYLQKENIIDESGMPKERFSAEFPKEGPSILRIQQVVRGDSAAYFCASSQGQGAREQYFGPGTRLTVT.

This CDR3 reads CASSFAGNYGYTF. CDR3 DNA sequence: TGTGCCAGCAGCTTTGCAGGGAACTATGGCTACACCTTC. The V gene is TRBV5-5, the J gene TRBJ1-2, with D tentatively TRBD1 (5 bases). CDR1 and CDR2 (germline): SGHKS, YYEKEE (reference sequence). This CDR3 spans 13 amino acids. V was pared by 2 bases and J by 2 bases, with 7 bases between.

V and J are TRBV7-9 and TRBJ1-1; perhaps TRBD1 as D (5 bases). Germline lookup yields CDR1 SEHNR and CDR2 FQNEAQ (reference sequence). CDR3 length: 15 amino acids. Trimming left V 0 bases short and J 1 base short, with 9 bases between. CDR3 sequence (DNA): TGTGCCAGCAGCTTAGCTCTCGGACAGAACACTGAAGCTTTCTTT. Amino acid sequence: CASSLALGQNTEAFF.

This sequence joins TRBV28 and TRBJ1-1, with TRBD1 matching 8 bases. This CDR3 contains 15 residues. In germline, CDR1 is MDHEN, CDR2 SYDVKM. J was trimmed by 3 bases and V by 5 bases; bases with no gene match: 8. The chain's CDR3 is CASSEATGADTEAFF. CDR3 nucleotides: TGTGCCAGCAGTGAGGCGACAGGGGCTGACACTGAAGCTTTCTTT. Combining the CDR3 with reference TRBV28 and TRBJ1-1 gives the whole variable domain DVKVTQSSRYLVKRTGEKVFLECVQDMDHENMFWYRQDPGLGLRLIYFSYDVKMKEKGDIPEGYSVSREKKERFSLILESASTNQTSMYLCASSEATGADTEAFFGQGTRLTVV.

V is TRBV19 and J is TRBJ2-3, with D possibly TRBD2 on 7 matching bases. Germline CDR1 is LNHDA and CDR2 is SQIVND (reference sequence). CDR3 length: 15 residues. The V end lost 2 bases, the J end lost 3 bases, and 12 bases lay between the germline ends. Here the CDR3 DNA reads TGTGCCAGTAGTATAAAAGGGGGGGGTACAGATACGCAGTATTTT. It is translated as CASSIKGGGTDTQYF. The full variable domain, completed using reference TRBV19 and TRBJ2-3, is DGGITQSPKYLFRKEGQNVTLSCEQNLNHDAMYWYRQDPGQGLRLIYYSQIVNDFQKGDIAEGYSVSREKKESFPLTVTSAQKNPTAFYLCASSIKGGGTDTQYFGPGTRLTVL.

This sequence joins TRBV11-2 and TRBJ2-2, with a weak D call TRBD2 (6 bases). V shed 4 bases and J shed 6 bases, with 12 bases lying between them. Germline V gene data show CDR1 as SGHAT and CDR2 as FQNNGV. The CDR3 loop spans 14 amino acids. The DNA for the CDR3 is TGTGCCAGCAGCTCTAGCAGGAGGGCCGGGGAGCTGTTTTTT. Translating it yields CASSSSRRAGELFF.

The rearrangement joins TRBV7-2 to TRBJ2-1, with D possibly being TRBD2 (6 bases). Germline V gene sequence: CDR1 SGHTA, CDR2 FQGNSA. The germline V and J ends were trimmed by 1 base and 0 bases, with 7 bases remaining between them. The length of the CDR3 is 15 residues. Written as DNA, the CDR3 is TGTGCCAGCAGCTTAGGGAGGGGCTCCTACAATGAGCAGTTCTTC. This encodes CASSLGRGSYNEQFF.

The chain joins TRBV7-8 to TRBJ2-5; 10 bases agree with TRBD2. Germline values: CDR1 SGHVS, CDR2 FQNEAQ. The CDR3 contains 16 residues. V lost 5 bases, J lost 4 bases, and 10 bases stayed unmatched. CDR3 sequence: CASSPGTSAQRETQYF. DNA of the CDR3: TGTGCCAGCAGCCCCGGGACTAGCGCCCAGAGAGAGACCCAGTACTTC.

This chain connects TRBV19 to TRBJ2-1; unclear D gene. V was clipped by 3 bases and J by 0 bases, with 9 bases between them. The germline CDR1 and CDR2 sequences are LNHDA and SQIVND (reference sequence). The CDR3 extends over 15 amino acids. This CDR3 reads CASSMLASSYNEQFF. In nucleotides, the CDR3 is TGTGCCAGTAGTATGTTAGCCAGCTCCTACAATGAGCAGTTCTTC. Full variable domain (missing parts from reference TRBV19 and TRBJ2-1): DGGITQSPKYLFRKEGQNVTLSCEQNLNHDAMYWYRQDPGQGLRLIYYSQIVNDFQKGDIAEGYSVSREKKESFPLTVTSAQKNPTAFYLCASSMLASSYNEQFFGPGTRLTVL.

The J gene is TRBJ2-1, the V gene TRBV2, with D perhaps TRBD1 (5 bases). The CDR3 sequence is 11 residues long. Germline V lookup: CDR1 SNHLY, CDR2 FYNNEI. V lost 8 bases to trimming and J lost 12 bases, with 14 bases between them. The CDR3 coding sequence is TGTGCCAGCCTCCTCGCAGGGTGGCAGTTCTTC. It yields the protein CASLLAGWQFF.